This T cell receptor beta chain was documented in a study of blood T cell repertoires in COVID-19. Produced via immunoSEQ multiplex PCR; TCRdb's table is partial and in-frame only. The sample records some 170,000 clones, approximately 80% being singletons. Donors in Cohort 3 counted as recovered after two negative PCRs, clearance, or symptom resolution. The length of the CDR3 is 15 residues. Germline CDR1 reads SEHNR; CDR2 reads FQNEAQ (reference sequence). The ends were cut back, 6 bases at V and 3 bases at J, with 18 bases in the middle. The sample was PBMCs or T cells enriched from blood (not recorded which). The genes are TRBV7-9 and TRBJ2-7, with D possibly being TRBD1 (6 bases). This receptor was taken from a middle-aged man who had recovered from COVID-19. CDR3 sequence reads: CASSREGHGVYEQYF. In DNA form, the CDR3 reads TGTGCCAGCAGTCGAGAGGGACACGGCGTCTACGAGCAGTACTTC.